This T cell receptor beta chain was recorded in a study of post-analysis software for immune sequencing data. Tagging with unique molecular identifiers was a feature of the TCR beta cDNA libraries. TCRdb processed the PCR reads anew with MiXCR; each CDR3 protein has one entry. The repertoire includes 160,000 or so distinct CDR3 sequences, 36% of them detected once, and about 26% sits in the top ten. This CDR3 is built from 14 residues. V lost 5 bases and J lost 0; bases outside the gene matches: 6. Germline V gene sequence: CDR1 DFQATT, CDR2 SNEGSKA (reference sequence). In regard to this clonotype: What it recognizes is unknown.

Study-wide points: Five TRBV segments were significantly more frequent in patients than in controls. TRBV5-6, TRBV5-1 and TRBV20-1 were among these segments.

V and J are TRBV20-1 and TRBJ1-1, with 7 bases fitting TRBD1. Sequenced here: blood, sampled after autologous hematopoietic stem cell transplantation. This clonotype was sampled from a girl under 18 with multiple sclerosis. The CDR3 here is CSASTGAMNTEAFF. CDR3 DNA: TGCAGTGCTTCAACAGGGGCCATGAACACTGAAGCTTTCTTT.